The next 24 T cell receptor beta chains were all read from a single sample in a study of blood T cell repertoires in COVID-19. The table came from immunoSEQ multiplex PCR; TCRdb's copy has only in-frame clones and leaves some out. Of roughly 190,000 clones in the sample, more than 70% are singletons; the top ten hold 8.2%. Sample: peripheral blood. The receptors were sampled from a woman aged 60 to 75 with acute or convalescent COVID-19.

The chain has TRBV6-2 or TRBV6-3 and TRBJ2-3; unclear D gene. Germline V gene lookup returns CDR1 MNHEY and CDR2 SVGEGT. V gave up 6 bases and J gave up 5 bases, with 12 bases separating them. The CDR3 spans 13 residues. This chain's CDR3 is CASSGNSGDTQYF. The CDR3 DNA reads as TGTGCCAGCAGCGGCAATTCGGGAGATACGCAGTATTTT.

The chain recombines TRBV29-1 with TRBJ2-3; D remains unclear. The V end was cut by 2 bases, the J end by 3 bases, with 6 bases between. The CDR3 length is 12 residues. Germline V gene data show CDR1 as SQVTM and CDR2 as ANQGSEA. This chain's CDR3 is CSVESSTDTQYF. The CDR3 bases are TGCAGCGTTGAAAGCTCTACAGATACGCAGTATTTT.

The chain recombines TRBV5-1 with TRBJ1-4, with D perhaps TRBD1 (6 bases). Trimming took off 0 bases at V and 6 bases at J, with 12 bases between the two ends. CDR1 SGHRS and CDR2 YFSETQ come from the germline V gene. This CDR3 comprises 15 residues. The DNA of the CDR3 is TGCGCCAGCAGCTTGGCGGCAGGGGTAGATGAAAAACTGTTTTTT. The encoded protein is CASSLAAGVDEKLFF.

The rearrangement links TRBV19 to TRBJ1-1; no firm D call. V shed 7 bases and J shed 4 bases, with 16 bases lying between them. Germline V lookup: CDR1 LNHDA, CDR2 SQIVND (reference sequence). The CDR3 is made up of 14 amino acids. CDR3 sequence: CASNSARGATEAFF. CDR3 coding DNA: TGTGCCAGTAACTCGGCCCGGGGAGCCACTGAAGCTTTCTTT.

The rearrangement uses TRBV12-5 and TRBJ2-1; 9 bases are shared with TRBD2. The CDR3 has 16 amino acids. V shed 1 base and J 0 bases; nucleotides not matched to a gene: 1. Germline assignment: CDR1 LGHNT and CDR2 FRNRAP. CDR3 sequence (DNA): TGTGCTAGTGGTTTGGATAGCGGGAGCTCCTACAATGAGCAGTTCTTC. Translated: CASGLDSGSSYNEQFF.

The chain carries TRBV12-3 or TRBV12-4 and TRBJ2-1; weak D call: TRBD2 (5 bases). V lost 4 bases and J 8 bases, leaving 12 bases between the germline ends. The CDR3 has 13 amino acids. Here the CDR3 DNA reads TGTGCCAGCAGTTCCGTGGGAGAGTATGAGCAGTTCTTC. Amino acids: CASSSVGEYEQFF.

This clone was detected a few times. The chain joins TRBV5-1 to TRBJ1-5, with D maybe TRBD1 (6 bases). The length of the CDR3 is 14 residues. The germline V gene has CDR1 SGHRS and CDR2 YFSETQ. V was shortened by 4 bases and J by 5 bases, with 13 bases between the two germline ends. The chain's CDR3 is CASSPLPGDQPQHF. The CDR3 bases are TGCGCCAGCAGCCCACTCCCAGGGGATCAGCCCCAGCATTTT.

This sequence joins TRBV15 and TRBJ1-2, with a tentative D call TRBD1 (5 bases). CDR3 length equals 16 residues. In germline, CDR1 is LNHNV, CDR2 YYDKDF (reference sequence). The V gene lost 0 bases and the J gene lost 6 bases, with 17 bases spanning the gap. The CDR3 coding sequence is TGTGCCACCAGCAGAGATCCAATTGAGGGACTGAATGGCTACACCTTC. Residues: CATSRDPIEGLNGYTF.

Only a few counts were recorded for this clone. The V call is TRBV24-1, the J call TRBJ1-2; 8 bases fit TRBD1. V shed 3 bases, J shed 8 bases, and the junction held 7 bases outside the gene matches. The CDR3 spans 14 residues. Germline V gene data show CDR1 as KGHDR and CDR2 as SFDVKD. The CDR3 is CATSDPLRGLGYTF. The CDR3 DNA is TGTGCCACCAGTGATCCACTCAGGGGGCTGGGCTACACCTTC.

J is TRBJ1-2 and V is TRBV19; D is uncertain. V lost 6 bases, J lost 3 bases, and 14 bases lay in between. CDR3 length equals 14 residues. Germline V gives CDR1 LNHDA, CDR2 SQIVND (reference sequence). CDR3 in DNA: TGTGCCAGTAGCGATGGTCGACTACACTATGGCTACACCTTC. Its translation is CASSDGRLHYGYTF.

The V call is TRBV30, the J call TRBJ2-2, with D tentatively TRBD2 (6 bases). Trimming removed 2 bases at V and 6 bases at J, with 13 bases between. The CDR3 sequence is 14 residues long. From germline, CDR1 is GTSNPN and CDR2 SVGIG (reference sequence). The CDR3 protein is CAWSTGEWAGELFF. CDR3 DNA: TGTGCCTGGAGTACGGGGGAATGGGCCGGGGAGCTGTTTTTT.

The gene calls are TRBV5-4 and TRBJ1-1, with 8 positions matching TRBD1. The CDR3 spans 15 residues. Trimming removed 2 bases from V and 5 bases from J; junction bases left unmatched: 8. Per germline, CDR1 SGHNT and CDR2 YYREEE (reference sequence). The CDR3, as DNA: TGTGCCAGCAGCTTACCGCAGGGGGCTGGGACTGAAGCTTTCTTT. Translation: CASSLPQGAGTEAFF.

The J gene is TRBJ1-2, the V gene TRBV5-1; no clear D gene. This CDR3 spans 13 amino acids. V lost 4 bases, J lost 4 bases, and 11 bases lay in between. Germline V gives CDR1 SGHRS, CDR2 YFSETQ. CDR3 coding DNA: TGCGCCAGCAGCACGGAGGGCCTCTATGGCTACACCTTC. Its protein is CASSTEGLYGYTF.

This clone was observed once. The rearrangement joins TRBV29-1 to TRBJ2-7, with 11 bases identical to TRBD2. CDR3 length equals 13 residues. With 6 bases clipped from V and 3 bases from J, the junction kept 4 bases outside the gene matches. The germline CDR1 and CDR2 sequences are SQVTM and ANQGSEA. The CDR3 DNA sequence: TGCAGCGTGATAGCGGGAGGGAACTACGAGCAGTACTTC. It encodes CSVIAGGNYEQYF.

This clone was seen a few times. The chain recombines TRBV19 with TRBJ1-4, with TRBD1 matching over 7 bases. V dropped 7 bases and J dropped 7; count of bases not matched to a gene: 9. CDR3 length: 14 residues. CDR1 is LNHDA, CDR2 SQIVND, per germline (reference sequence). The CDR3 is CASTIGGTVEKLFF. The CDR3 DNA reads as TGTGCCAGTACCATAGGGGGGACAGTTGAAAAACTGTTTTTT.

This sequence joins TRBV29-1 and TRBJ1-5; 10 bases map to TRBD1. This CDR3 is 13 amino acids long. Germline trimming cut 6 bases from V and 3 bases from J; bases unmatched to any gene: 2. Germline V lookup: CDR1 SQVTM, CDR2 ANQGSEA. The CDR3 bases are TGCAGCGTCGGACAGGGGGACAATCAGCCCCAGCATTTT. Protein sequence: CSVGQGDNQPQHF.

The V gene is TRBV19, the J gene TRBJ2-5; possible D gene TRBD2, 5 bases. The CDR3 is made up of 13 amino acids. From germline, CDR1 is LNHDA and CDR2 SQIVND (reference sequence). The V end was cut by 3 bases, the J end by 7 bases, with 12 bases between. The CDR3 spells CASSIKLVGTQYF. CDR3 coding DNA: TGTGCCAGTAGTATCAAACTAGTTGGGACCCAGTACTTC.

This clone occurred a few times. V is TRBV3-1 (or the pseudogene TRBV3-2) and J is TRBJ2-7; TRBD2 matches at 11 bases. CDR1 is LGHDT, CDR2 YNNKEL, per germline (reference sequence). With 4 bases clipped from V and 7 bases from J, the junction kept 6 bases outside the gene matches. The CDR3 runs 14 residues. The CDR3 region is CASSLAGGPKEQYV. CDR3 in DNA: TGTGCCAGCAGCCTAGCGGGAGGGCCTAAGGAGCAGTACGTC.

This clone was detected only a few times. The V call is TRBV5-1, the J call TRBJ1-6, with D hard to call. Trimming pared 0 bases from V and 0 bases from J, leaving 7 bases between. Germline V gene data show CDR1 as SGHRS and CDR2 as YFSETQ. CDR3 size: 16 residues. CDR3: CASSLEPGSYNSPLHF. The DNA for the CDR3 is TGCGCCAGCAGCTTGGAGCCGGGCTCCTATAATTCACCCCTCCACTTT.

The DNA of the CDR3 is TGTGCCAGCAGTTTATTAGGAGGGCGGGTACTCAACACCGGGGAGCTGTTTTTT. Residues: CASSLLGGRVLNTGELFF. V and J are TRBV27 and TRBJ2-2; D perhaps matches TRBD2 (6 bases). Trimming cost V 1 base and J 2 bases, with 17 bases left between them. Per germline, CDR1 MNHEY and CDR2 SMNVEV (reference sequence). The CDR3 runs 18 residues.

The chain joins TRBV18 to TRBJ2-1; D remains unclear. Trimming left V 3 bases short and J 5 bases short, with 8 bases between. Germline CDR1 reads KGHSH; CDR2 reads LQKENI. There are 13 residues in the CDR3. In nucleotides, the CDR3 is TGTGCCAGCTCACCGAACAGCAACAATGAGCAGTTCTTC. It yields the protein CASSPNSNNEQFF.

The table lists this clone with a count of one. The chain combines TRBV4-1 with TRBJ1-5; 7 nucleotides agree with TRBD1. Germline V gives CDR1 MGHRA, CDR2 YSYEKL. This CDR3 spans 16 amino acids. V was pared by 0 bases and J by 5 bases, with 7 bases of the junction left unmatched. In nucleotides, the CDR3 is TGCGCCAGCAGCCAAGAGGGACAGCCGTCCGATCAGCCCCAGCATTTT. Translation: CASSQEGQPSDQPQHF.

The chain couples TRBV12-3 or TRBV12-4 to TRBJ2-3, with D perhaps matching TRBD2 (6 bases). The V gene lost 5 bases and the J gene lost 6 bases, with 12 bases spanning the gap. The CDR3 has 13 residues. This CDR3 reads CASSHGGMDTQYF. The CDR3 nucleotides read TGTGCCAGCAGTCATGGGGGGATGGATACGCAGTATTTT.

This chain connects TRBV19 to TRBJ1-1; 8 bases are shared with TRBD1. The ends lost 4 bases at V and 0 bases at J; junction bases unmatched: 4. Germline values: CDR1 LNHDA, CDR2 SQIVND (reference sequence). The CDR3 length is 15 residues. For the CDR3, the DNA is TGTGCCAGTAGTACGGGGGACAGGTTGAACACTGAAGCTTTCTTT. The encoded protein is CASSTGDRLNTEAFF.